A single sample gave rise to the 18 T cell receptor beta chains below, sequenced in a study of identical twins. TCRdb reanalysed the 5' RACE reads using MiXCR and keeps one entry per CDR3 protein. Among 1.5 million to 2 million distinct CDR3 sequences listed, around a third were seen once. The specimen was cord blood. The receptors were sampled from a newborn girl in good health.

This clonotype turned up a few times. The chain uses TRBV2 and TRBJ2-7; 8 bases align to TRBD1. The length of the CDR3 is 14 residues. CDR1 and CDR2 from the germline V gene are SNHLY and FYNNEI. V lost 7 bases to trimming and J lost 0 bases; unmatched junction nucleotides: 5. CDR3 region: CASTADRASYEQYF. The CDR3 coding sequence is TGTGCCAGCACCGCGGACAGGGCCTCCTACGAGCAGTACTTC.

The chain employs TRBV19 and TRBJ1-1; TRBD1 agrees at 8 bases. Germline CDR1 LNHDA, CDR2 SQIVND (reference sequence). The CDR3 runs to 13 residues. The V gene end was trimmed by 7 bases and the J gene end by 10 bases; junction bases not matched to a gene: 11. CDR3 DNA: TGTGCCAGTATCCGACAGGGGCCCTACGGAGCTTTCTTT. Translation gives CASIRQGPYGAFF.

The V and J genes are TRBV6-1 and TRBJ2-1; 8 bases are a match to TRBD2. With 1 base clipped from V and 11 bases from J, the junction kept 10 bases outside the gene matches. The length of the CDR3 is 15 residues. CDR1 and CDR2 (germline): MNHNS, SASEGT. The CDR3 region has the DNA TGTGCCAGCAGTGAAGTGGTTGGCGGGAGGTTCCAGCAGTTCTTC. Its translation: CASSEVVGGRFQQFF.

The genes are TRBV6-1 and TRBJ2-3, with 8 bases lining up with TRBD1. V lost 1 base to trimming and J lost 3 bases; unmatched junction nucleotides: 6. The CDR3 consists of 16 residues. CDR1 and CDR2 (germline): MNHNS, SASEGT. CDR3 amino acids: CASSEVGRGLTDTQYF. CDR3 nucleotide sequence: TGTGCCAGCAGTGAAGTAGGCAGGGGGCTTACAGATACGCAGTATTTT.

The V and J genes are TRBV30 and TRBJ2-5; D uncertain. The J call may be incorrect, as the DNA end agrees better with TRBJ2-7. The CDR3 consists of 12 residues. Germline V gene sequence: CDR1 GTSNPN, CDR2 SVGIG (reference sequence). The CDR3 bases are TGTGCCTGGAGCGACATATCCAACGAGCAGTACTTC. This codes for CAWSDISNEQYF.

This clonotype was seen only a few times. The chain couples TRBV12-3 or TRBV12-4 to TRBJ1-1; 7 nucleotides line up with TRBD1. This CDR3 is 15 amino acids long. After removal of 7 bases from V and 3 bases from J, the junction contained 11 bases not matched to a gene. The CDR3 bases are TGTGCCAGCACCTACTCGGGCAGGGGGTACACTGAAGCTTTCTTT. Its translation is CASTYSGRGYTEAFF.

The rearrangement uses TRBV19 and TRBJ2-5; no clear D. V shed 5 bases and J shed 11 bases, with 18 bases lying between them. The length of the CDR3 is 13 residues. Germline V lookup: CDR1 LNHDA, CDR2 SQIVND (reference sequence). The CDR3 sequence: CASSFTGDNEQYF. CDR3 in DNA: TGTGCCAGTAGTTTCACTGGAGACAATGAGCAGTACTTC. Full variable domain (remainder filled in from reference TRBV19 and TRBJ2-5): DGGITQSPKYLFRKEGQNVTLSCEQNLNHDAMYWYRQDPGQGLRLIYYSQIVNDFQKGDIAEGYSVSREKKESFPLTVTSAQKNPTAFYLCASSFTGDNEQYFGPGTRLLVL.

This chain uses TRBV20-1 with TRBJ1-2; D not resolved. This CDR3 contains 10 residues. V was clipped by 6 bases and J by 7 bases, with 9 bases between them. Germline V gene data show CDR1 as DFQATT and CDR2 as SNEGSKA (reference sequence). The CDR3 protein is CSANKIGYTF. CDR3 in DNA: TGCAGTGCCAACAAGATTGGCTACACCTTC.

This clonotype occurred a few times. J is TRBJ2-1 and V is TRBV4-1, with D perhaps TRBD2 (6 bases). The DNA end lines up better with TRBJ2-7; the J call may be wrong. This CDR3 has 15 amino acids. The V gene's germline CDR1 is MGHRA and CDR2 YSYEKL. CDR3 residues: CASSQLASSYNEQYF. CDR3 coding DNA: TGCGCCAGCAGCCAACTAGCGAGCTCCTACAATGAGCAGTACTTC.

The CDR3 DNA sequence: TGTGCCAGCAGTGAATGGTTGGAAAACAATGAGCAGTTCTTC. Protein: CASSEWLENNEQFF. V is TRBV25-1 and J is TRBJ2-1; D uncertain. Germline V lookup: CDR1 MGHDK, CDR2 SYGVNS. The ends were cut back, 1 base at V and 5 bases at J, with 9 bases in the middle. The length of the CDR3 is 14 residues. Combining the CDR3 with reference TRBV25-1 and TRBJ2-1 gives the whole variable domain EADIYQTPRYLVIGTGKKITLECSQTMGHDKMYWYQQDPGMELHLIHYSYGVNSTEKGDLSSESTVSRIRTEHFPLTLESARPSHTSQYLCASSEWLENNEQFFGPGTRLTVL.

The chain joins TRBV20-1 to TRBJ2-2; D is uncertain. V was clipped by 5 bases and J by 6 bases, with 7 bases between them. Germline CDR1 reads DFQATT; CDR2 reads SNEGSKA (reference sequence). The CDR3 is 11 amino acids. The CDR3 region is CSAPKPGELFF. The CDR3 nucleotides read TGCAGTGCTCCAAAACCCGGGGAGCTGTTTTTT.

The chain employs TRBV27 and TRBJ2-4, with 9 bases aligning to TRBD1. CDR3 length equals 17 residues. The junction had 5 bases not matched to a gene; V was cut back by 2 bases and J by 0 bases. In germline, CDR1 is MNHEY, CDR2 SMNVEV (reference sequence). The DNA of the CDR3 is TGTGCCAGCAGTTTAGGGACAGGGAATATAGCCAAAAACATTCAGTACTTC. This translates into CASSLGTGNIAKNIQYF.

V and J are TRBV4-2 and TRBJ2-1, with 8 bases identical to TRBD1. Trimming removed 0 bases from V and 10 bases from J; junction bases left unmatched: 17. The CDR3 runs to 18 residues. CDR1 and CDR2 from the germline V gene are LGHNA and YNFKEQ. CDR3 loop: CASSQDQRGDRTSYEQFF. The CDR3 nucleotides read TGTGCCAGCAGCCAAGATCAGAGAGGGGACAGGACCTCCTACGAGCAGTTCTTC.

This clonotype was picked up a small number of times. V gene TRBV7-9 combines with J gene TRBJ2-1; the match to TRBD2 covers 11 bases. This CDR3 comprises 15 residues. Germline loops: CDR1 SEHNR, CDR2 FQNEAQ (reference sequence). V gave up 3 bases and J gave up 8 bases; unmatched junction bases: 6. The CDR3 here is CASSFIAGGPYEQFF. The CDR3 bases are TGTGCCAGCAGCTTCATAGCGGGAGGGCCATATGAGCAGTTCTTC.

This clonotype showed up just a few times. The chain employs TRBV20-1 and TRBJ2-5; tentatively, D is TRBD1 (6 bases). Per germline, CDR1 DFQATT and CDR2 SNEGSKA (reference sequence). This CDR3 region has 13 residues. The germline V and J ends were trimmed by 8 bases and 3 bases, with 16 bases remaining between them. Here the CDR3 reads CSPRQATEETQYF. In nucleotides, the CDR3 is TGCAGTCCCCGACAGGCGACGGAAGAGACCCAGTACTTC.

As for this clonotype: A much larger clone differs by one base, so this may be a read error. The chain combines TRBV7-9 with TRBJ2-7; D uncertain. The J call may not be correct, given that the DNA end is closer to TRBJ2-5. The CDR3 is made up of 15 amino acids. The germline CDR1 and CDR2 sequences are SEHNR and FQNEAQ (reference sequence). The CDR3 sequence is CASSLAVQLRGTQYF. CDR3 nucleotide sequence: TGTGCCAGCAGCTTAGCGGTACAGCTTAGAGGGACCCAGTACTTC.

The rearrangement uses TRBV28 and TRBJ2-1, with D perhaps being TRBD1 or TRBD2 (5 bases each). The ends were cut back, 6 bases at V and 3 bases at J, with 12 bases in the middle. The CDR3 extends over 14 amino acids. From germline, CDR1 is MDHEN and CDR2 SYDVKM. CDR3 bases: TGTGCCAGCAGGCCCCGGGACGACTACAATGAGCAGTTCTTC. It is translated as CASRPRDDYNEQFF.

V usage is TRBV6-1 and J usage is TRBJ1-2; TRBD1 is a possible D gene (5 bases). The CDR3 runs to 17 residues. Between the trimmed V and J ends, which lost 0 bases and 0 bases, there was a span of 14 bases. Germline-derived CDR1 and CDR2 are MNHNS and SASEGT. This CDR3 reads CASSEASQGRPNYGYTF. In DNA form, the CDR3 reads TGTGCCAGCAGTGAAGCTAGCCAGGGTCGCCCTAACTATGGCTACACCTTC.